Each of the 18 T cell receptor beta chains below was sequenced from the same sample in a study of blood T cell repertoires in COVID-19. Sequencing used immunoSEQ multiplex PCR; TCRdb keeps in-frame clones, though not all of them. The sample lists 160,000 or so clones; roughly 88% were seen once. The sequencing input was peripheral blood. Every receptor here comes from a woman in her 50s with acute or convalescent COVID-19.

The V and J genes are TRBV5-8 and TRBJ1-2, with 8 bases fitting TRBD1. Trimming at V came to 0 bases and at J to 4 bases, leaving 11 bases not matched to a gene. Per the germline V gene, CDR1 is SGHTS and CDR2 is YDEGEE. This CDR3 has 17 residues. As DNA, the CDR3 is TGTGCCAGCAGCTTGGGGACAGGGAAGTCTCTCGCCTATGGCTACACCTTC. This sequence encodes CASSLGTGKSLAYGYTF.

The rearrangement links TRBV5-1 to TRBJ1-3, with a possible D match to TRBD1 (6 bases). CDR3 length: 16 residues. CDR1 SGHRS and CDR2 YFSETQ come from the germline V gene. V lost 4 bases to trimming and J lost 0 bases, with 14 bases between them. The CDR3 protein is CASSVQGPFSGNTIYF. The CDR3 DNA is TGCGCCAGCAGCGTACAGGGCCCGTTCTCTGGAAACACCATATATTTT.

The V gene is TRBV4-3, the J gene TRBJ2-2; D might be TRBD2 (5 bases). Trimming removed 0 bases at V and 1 base at J, with 6 bases between. This CDR3 has 15 residues. Germline CDR1 is LGHNA and CDR2 is YSLEER. CDR3 sequence (DNA): TGCGCCAGCAGCCAAGAAGAGGGGAACACCGGGGAGCTGTTTTTT. This translates into CASSQEEGNTGELFF.

A single count supports this clone. This sequence joins TRBV9 and TRBJ1-5, with D possibly being TRBD1 (5 bases). This CDR3 has 17 amino acids. With 3 bases removed from V and 2 bases from J, the gap between germline ends came to 18 bases. Germline V gives CDR1 SGDLS, CDR2 YYNGEE. The CDR3 here is CASSAAEGSAGNQPQHF. CDR3 DNA: TGTGCCAGCAGCGCCGCGGAGGGGAGTGCGGGCAATCAGCCCCAGCATTTT.

The CDR3 loop is CASSERQGSTEAFF. The DNA for the CDR3 is TGTGCCAGCAGTGAGAGACAGGGCTCCACTGAAGCTTTCTTT. This chain connects TRBV6-1 to TRBJ1-1; the match to TRBD1 covers 7 bases. Germline V lookup: CDR1 MNHNS, CDR2 SASEGT. The CDR3 is 14 amino acids. The junction had 5 bases not matched to a gene; V was cut back by 3 bases and J by 4 bases.

The chain couples TRBV27 to TRBJ2-1; D call uncertain. Trimming stripped 3 bases from V and 4 bases from J, with 7 bases between. The CDR3 runs 13 residues. The germline V gene has CDR1 MNHEY and CDR2 SMNVEV (reference sequence). The CDR3 reads CASSFSGYNEQFF. CDR3 bases: TGTGCCAGCAGTTTCTCGGGTTACAATGAGCAGTTCTTC.

The rearrangement joins TRBV7-2 to TRBJ2-7; 7 bases agree with TRBD1. CDR1 is SGHTA, CDR2 FQGNSA, per germline. The length of the CDR3 is 16 residues. J was trimmed by 2 bases and V by 5 bases; bases with no gene match: 12. In DNA, the CDR3 is TGTGCCAGCAGCCAAGCAACCGGGACAGTTACCTACGAGCAGTACTTC. Translation: CASSQATGTVTYEQYF.

The chain has TRBV7-6 and TRBJ2-3; D possibly corresponds to TRBD2 (5 bases). The ends were cut back, 0 bases at V and 6 bases at J, with 16 bases in the middle. CDR1 SGHVS and CDR2 FNYEAQ come from the germline V gene. There are 16 residues in the CDR3. The CDR3 DNA reads as TGTGCCAGCAGCTTAGCGCGGGTGCTAATGGGGGATACGCAGTATTTT. It yields the protein CASSLARVLMGDTQYF. The variable domain in full, completed from reference TRBV7-6 and TRBJ2-3, reads GAGVSQSPRYKVTKRGQDVALRCDPISGHVSLYWYRQALGQGPEFLTYFNYEAQQDKSGLPNDRFSAERPEGSISTLTIQRTEQRDSAMYRCASSLARVLMGDTQYFGPGTRLTVL.

V is TRBV7-8 and J is TRBJ2-1; TRBD2 agrees at 7 bases. After removal of 6 bases from V and 11 bases from J, the junction contained 10 bases not matched to a gene. This CDR3 spans 13 amino acids. Per germline, CDR1 SGHVS and CDR2 FQNEAQ. The CDR3 DNA follows: TGTGCCAGCAGGGTGGGGCGGGAGACCCAGCAGTTCTTC. Protein sequence: CASRVGRETQQFF.

This clone has only one observation. The genes are TRBV10-3 and TRBJ1-4; TRBD1 aligns across 8 bases. CDR1 ENHRY and CDR2 SYGVKD come from the germline V gene. The J segment lost 2 bases and the V segment lost 2 bases, leaving 7 bases of the junction unmatched. The CDR3 spans 17 residues. CDR3 DNA: TGTGCCATCAGTGAGAGGCAGGGGGCTGGGACTAATGAAAAACTGTTTTTT. It yields the protein CAISERQGAGTNEKLFF.

This chain joins TRBV28 and TRBJ1-5, with 9 nucleotides matching TRBD1. With 6 bases clipped from V and 4 bases from J, the junction kept 7 bases outside the gene matches. Per the germline V gene, CDR1 is MDHEN and CDR2 is SYDVKM. This CDR3 contains 15 residues. The CDR3 is CASRQSGTGNQPQHF. The CDR3 DNA sequence: TGTGCCAGCAGACAATCCGGGACAGGGAATCAGCCCCAGCATTTT.

This rearrangement joins TRBV27 to TRBJ2-3; D is possibly TRBD1 (5 bases). Between the trimmed V and J ends, which lost 2 bases and 3 bases, there was a span of 9 bases. The CDR3 is made up of 14 amino acids. The V gene's germline CDR1 is MNHEY and CDR2 SMNVEV (reference sequence). The CDR3 DNA sequence: TGTGCCAGCAGTTTAGTAAGGGGTACAGATACGCAGTATTTT. Translation: CASSLVRGTDTQYF.

The V call is TRBV7-8, the J call TRBJ1-5; a possible D gene is TRBD1 (5 bases). The CDR3 runs 14 residues. Germline V gives CDR1 SGHVS, CDR2 FQNEAQ. V gave up 5 bases and J gave up 6 bases, with 14 bases separating them. CDR3 protein: CASSTGPGGQPQHF. The CDR3 DNA reads TGTGCCAGCAGCACGGGACCGGGGGGTCAGCCCCAGCATTTT. Filled out from reference TRBV7-8 and TRBJ1-5, the complete variable domain reads GAGVSQSPRYKVAKRGQDVALRCDPISGHVSLFWYQQALGQGPEFLTYFQNEAQLDKSGLPSDRFFAERPEGSVSTLKIQRTQQEDSAVYLCASSTGPGGQPQHFGDGTRLSIL.

The V call is TRBV6-5, the J call TRBJ2-7; D gene unclear. This CDR3 is built from 10 residues. V was shortened by 6 bases and J by 2 bases, with 2 bases between the two germline ends. The germline V gene has CDR1 MNHEY and CDR2 SVGAGI. CDR3 region: CASSAYEQYF. The DNA of the CDR3 is TGTGCCAGCAGCGCCTACGAGCAGTACTTC.

The chain is built from TRBV7-2 and TRBJ1-6, with 9 bases that match TRBD1. V lost 6 bases to trimming and J lost 5 bases; unmatched junction nucleotides: 5. Looked up from germline, CDR1 is SGHTA and CDR2 is FQGNSA. CDR3 length: 15 amino acids. CDR3 sequence (DNA): TGTGCCAGCAGGGAGGACAGGGGCAATAATTCACCCCTCCACTTT. This encodes CASREDRGNNSPLHF.

The chain has TRBV3-1 (or the pseudogene TRBV3-2) and TRBJ2-3; perhaps TRBD1 as D (5 bases). The germline V gene has CDR1 LGHDT and CDR2 YNNKEL (reference sequence). With 1 base removed from V and 7 bases from J, the gap between germline ends came to 6 bases. The CDR3 consists of 12 residues. The CDR3 is CASSQGQYTQYF. The CDR3 nucleotides are TGTGCCAGCAGCCAAGGACAGTATACGCAGTATTTT.

The gene calls are TRBV27 and TRBJ1-1, with 12 bases identical to TRBD1. Germline CDR1 MNHEY, CDR2 SMNVEV (reference sequence). The CDR3 consists of 16 residues. V lost 4 bases, J lost 8 bases, and 11 bases stayed unmatched. The DNA for the CDR3 is TGTGCCAGCAGTTCTCGACCCGGGACAGGGGGCAGGGAAGCTTTCTTT. Its translation is CASSSRPGTGGREAFF.

This clone came up a few times. The CDR3 DNA follows: TGTGCCAGCAGCGTCGACGGGACAGCACTTAGTAATGAAAAACTGTTTTTT. It codes for CASSVDGTALSNEKLFF. The rearrangement joins TRBV9 to TRBJ1-4; 7 bases fit TRBD1. The CDR3 runs 17 residues. V shed 2 bases and J 4 bases; nucleotides not matched to a gene: 11. CDR1 and CDR2 from the germline V gene are SGDLS and YYNGEE.